This TCR beta chain was captured in a study of tumor-infiltrating lymphocytes in localized non-small cell lung cancer. Study results and limitations: Available tissue quantity limited TCR sequencing to a patient subset.

Here immunoSEQ multiplex PCR was the method, and the copy in TCRdb shows in-frame clones only, minus some. The table includes about 23,000 clones, 73% detected once. Looked up from germline, CDR1 is MNHEY and CDR2 is SMNVEV (reference sequence). The CDR3 extends over 17 amino acids. Trimming cost V 4 bases and J 2 bases, with 21 bases left between them. This clone was seen only once. The antigen remains unidentified. This chain connects TRBV27 to TRBJ2-7, with unresolved D. The sample was lung tumor tissue. The TCR originated in a human donor with non-small cell lung cancer. In DNA form, the CDR3 reads TGTGCCAGCAGTTCGGCCGCCACTCCCACCAGAACCTACGAGCAGTACTTC. Its protein product is CASSSAATPTRTYEQYF.